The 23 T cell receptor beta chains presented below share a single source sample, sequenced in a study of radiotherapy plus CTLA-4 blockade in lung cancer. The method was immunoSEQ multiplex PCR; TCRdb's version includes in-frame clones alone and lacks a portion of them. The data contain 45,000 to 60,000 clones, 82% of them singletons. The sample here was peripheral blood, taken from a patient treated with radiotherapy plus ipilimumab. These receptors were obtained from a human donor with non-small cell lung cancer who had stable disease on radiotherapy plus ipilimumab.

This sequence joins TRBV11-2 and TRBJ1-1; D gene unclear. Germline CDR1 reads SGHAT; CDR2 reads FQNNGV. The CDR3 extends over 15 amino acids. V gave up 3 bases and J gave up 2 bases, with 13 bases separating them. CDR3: CASSFSSTPNTEAFF. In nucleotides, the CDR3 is TGTGCCAGCAGCTTTAGTAGCACGCCAAACACTGAAGCTTTCTTT.

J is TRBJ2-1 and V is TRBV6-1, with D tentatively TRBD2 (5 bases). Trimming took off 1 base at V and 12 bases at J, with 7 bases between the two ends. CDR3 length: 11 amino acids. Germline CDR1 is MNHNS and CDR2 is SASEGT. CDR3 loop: CASSEGGGQFF. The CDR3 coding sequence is TGTGCCAGCAGTGAAGGAGGAGGGCAGTTCTTC.

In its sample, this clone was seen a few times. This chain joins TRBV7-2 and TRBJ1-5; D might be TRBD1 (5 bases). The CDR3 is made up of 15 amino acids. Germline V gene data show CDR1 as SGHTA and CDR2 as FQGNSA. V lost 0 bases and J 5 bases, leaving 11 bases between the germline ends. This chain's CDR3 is CASSLAAQGYQPQHF. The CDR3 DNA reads TGTGCCAGCAGCTTAGCAGCGCAGGGTTATCAGCCCCAGCATTTT.

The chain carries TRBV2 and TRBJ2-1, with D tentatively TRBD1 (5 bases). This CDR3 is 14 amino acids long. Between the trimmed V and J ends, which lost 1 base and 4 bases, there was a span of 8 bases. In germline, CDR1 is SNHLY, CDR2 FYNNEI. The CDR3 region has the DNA TGTGCCAGCAGTGAAGAGGGGCTTTACAATGAGCAGTTCTTC. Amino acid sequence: CASSEEGLYNEQFF.

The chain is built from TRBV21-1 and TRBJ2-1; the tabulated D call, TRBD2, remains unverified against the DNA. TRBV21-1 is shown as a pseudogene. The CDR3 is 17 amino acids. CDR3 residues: CASSKTAAGGRGNEQFF. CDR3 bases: TGTGCCAGCAGCAAAACGGCAGCCGGGGGGCGGGGAAATGAGCAGTTCTTC.

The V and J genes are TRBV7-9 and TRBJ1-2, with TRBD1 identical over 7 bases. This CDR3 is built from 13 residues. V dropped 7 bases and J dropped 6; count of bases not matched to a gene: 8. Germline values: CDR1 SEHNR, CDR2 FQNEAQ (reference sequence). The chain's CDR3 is CASNTATGNGYTF. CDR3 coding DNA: TGTGCCAGCAACACCGCGACAGGGAATGGCTACACCTTC.

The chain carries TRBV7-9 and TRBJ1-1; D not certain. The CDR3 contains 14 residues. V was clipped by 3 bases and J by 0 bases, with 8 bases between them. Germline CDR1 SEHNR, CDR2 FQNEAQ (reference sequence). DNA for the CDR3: TGTGCCAGCAGCTTCACGGGTATGAACACTGAAGCTTTCTTT. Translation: CASSFTGMNTEAFF.

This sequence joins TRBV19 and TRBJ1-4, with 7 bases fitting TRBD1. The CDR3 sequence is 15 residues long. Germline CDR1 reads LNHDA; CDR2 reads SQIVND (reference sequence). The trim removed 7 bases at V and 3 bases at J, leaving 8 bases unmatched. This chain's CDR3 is CASKGRDRANEKLFF. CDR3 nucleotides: TGTGCCAGTAAAGGACGCGACAGGGCTAATGAAAAACTGTTTTTT. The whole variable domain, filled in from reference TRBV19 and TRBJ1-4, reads DGGITQSPKYLFRKEGQNVTLSCEQNLNHDAMYWYRQDPGQGLRLIYYSQIVNDFQKGDIAEGYSVSREKKESFPLTVTSAQKNPTAFYLCASKGRDRANEKLFFGSGTQLSVL.

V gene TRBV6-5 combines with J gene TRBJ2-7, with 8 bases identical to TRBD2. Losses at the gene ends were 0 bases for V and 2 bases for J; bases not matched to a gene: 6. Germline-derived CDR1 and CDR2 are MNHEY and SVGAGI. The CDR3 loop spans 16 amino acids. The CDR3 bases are TGTGCCAGCAGTTACTCGAGCGGGAGAGTAGCCTACGAGCAGTACTTC. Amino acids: CASSYSSGRVAYEQYF.

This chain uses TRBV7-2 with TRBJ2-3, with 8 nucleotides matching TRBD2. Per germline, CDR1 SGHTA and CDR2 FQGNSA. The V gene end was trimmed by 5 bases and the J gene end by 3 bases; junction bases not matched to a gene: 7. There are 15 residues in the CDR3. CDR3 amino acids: CASSPGERGTDTQYF. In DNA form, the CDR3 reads TGTGCCAGCAGCCCTGGGGAGCGGGGGACAGATACGCAGTATTTT.

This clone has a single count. CDR3 sequence (DNA): TGCAGCGTTGCGCAGGGTAGGACTGAAGCTTTCTTT. Its translation: CSVAQGRTEAFF. V and J are TRBV29-1 and TRBJ1-1; weak D call: TRBD1 (5 bases). Germline CDR1 reads SQVTM; CDR2 reads ANQGSEA. CDR3 length: 12 residues. V lost 4 bases and J lost 5, with 11 bases in between.

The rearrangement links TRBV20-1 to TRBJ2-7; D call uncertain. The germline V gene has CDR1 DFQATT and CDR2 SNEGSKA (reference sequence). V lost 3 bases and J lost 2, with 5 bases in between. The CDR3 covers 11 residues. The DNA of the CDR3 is TGCAGTGCTAGCGGTGCCTACGAGCAGTACTTC. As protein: CSASGAYEQYF.

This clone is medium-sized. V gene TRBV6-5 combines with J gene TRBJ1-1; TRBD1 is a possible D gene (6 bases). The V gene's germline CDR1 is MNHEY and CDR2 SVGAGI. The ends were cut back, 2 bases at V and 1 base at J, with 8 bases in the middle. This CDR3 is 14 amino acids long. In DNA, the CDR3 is TGTGCCAGCAGTTACGACAGGAAGAACACTGAAGCTTTCTTT. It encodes CASSYDRKNTEAFF.

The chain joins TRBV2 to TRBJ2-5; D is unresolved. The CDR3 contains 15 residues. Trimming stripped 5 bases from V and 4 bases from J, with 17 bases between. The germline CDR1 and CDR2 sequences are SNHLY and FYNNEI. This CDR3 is CASSPQNGLGETQYF. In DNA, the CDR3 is TGTGCCAGCAGTCCCCAGAACGGGTTAGGAGAGACCCAGTACTTC.

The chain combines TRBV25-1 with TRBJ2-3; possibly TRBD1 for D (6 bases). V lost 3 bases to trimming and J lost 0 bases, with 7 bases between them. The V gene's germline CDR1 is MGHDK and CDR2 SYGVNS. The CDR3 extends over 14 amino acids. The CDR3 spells CASSEGASTDTQYF. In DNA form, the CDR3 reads TGTGCCAGCAGTGAGGGGGCTAGCACAGATACGCAGTATTTT.

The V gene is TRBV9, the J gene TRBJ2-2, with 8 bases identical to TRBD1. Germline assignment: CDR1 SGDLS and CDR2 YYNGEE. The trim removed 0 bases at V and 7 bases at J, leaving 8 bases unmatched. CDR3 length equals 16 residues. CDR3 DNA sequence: TGTGCCAGCAGCGTAGTAGGGGCAGGGGGCGGCGGGGAGCTGTTTTTT. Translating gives CASSVVGAGGGGELFF.

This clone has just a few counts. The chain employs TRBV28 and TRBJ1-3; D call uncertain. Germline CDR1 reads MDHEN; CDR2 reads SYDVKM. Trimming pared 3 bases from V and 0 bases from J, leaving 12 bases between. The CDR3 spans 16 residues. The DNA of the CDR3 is TGTGCCAGCAGTTTTCTCGGGGAGGTCTCTGGAAACACCATATATTTT. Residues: CASSFLGEVSGNTIYF.

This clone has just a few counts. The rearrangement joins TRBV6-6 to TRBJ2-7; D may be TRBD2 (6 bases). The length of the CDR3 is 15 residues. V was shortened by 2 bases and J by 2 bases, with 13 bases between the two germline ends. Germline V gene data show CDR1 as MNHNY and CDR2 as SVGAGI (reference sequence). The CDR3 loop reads CASSYTRTKAYEQYF. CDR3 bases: TGTGCCAGCAGTTACACACGGACTAAGGCCTACGAGCAGTACTTC.

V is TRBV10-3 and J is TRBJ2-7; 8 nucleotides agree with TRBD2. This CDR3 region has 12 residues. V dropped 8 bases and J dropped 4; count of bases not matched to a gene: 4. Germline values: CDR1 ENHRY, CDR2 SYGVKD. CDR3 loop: CAIGGGRYEQYF. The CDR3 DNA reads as TGTGCCATCGGGGGCGGGAGGTACGAGCAGTACTTC.

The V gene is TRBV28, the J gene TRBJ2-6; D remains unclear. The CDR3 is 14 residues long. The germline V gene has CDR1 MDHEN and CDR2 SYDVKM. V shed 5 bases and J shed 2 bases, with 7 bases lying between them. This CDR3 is CASSPFAGANVLTF. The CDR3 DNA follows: TGTGCCAGCAGTCCGTTCGCTGGGGCCAACGTCCTGACTTTC. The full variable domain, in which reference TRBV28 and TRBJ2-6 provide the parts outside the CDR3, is DVKVTQSSRYLVKRTGEKVFLECVQDMDHENMFWYRQDPGLGLRLIYFSYDVKMKEKGDIPEGYSVSREKKERFSLILESASTNQTSMYLCASSPFAGANVLTFGAGSRLTVL.

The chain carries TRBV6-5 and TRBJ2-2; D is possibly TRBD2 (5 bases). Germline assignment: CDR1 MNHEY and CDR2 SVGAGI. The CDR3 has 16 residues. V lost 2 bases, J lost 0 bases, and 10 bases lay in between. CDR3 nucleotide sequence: TGTGCCAGCAGTTACACTCTAGCCTCGAACACCGGGGAGCTGTTTTTT. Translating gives CASSYTLASNTGELFF.

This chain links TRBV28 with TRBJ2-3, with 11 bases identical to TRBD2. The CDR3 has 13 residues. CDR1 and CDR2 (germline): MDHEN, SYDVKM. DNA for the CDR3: TGTGTTTCTAGCGGGAGGCTCACAGATACGCAGTATTTT. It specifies CVSSGRLTDTQYF.

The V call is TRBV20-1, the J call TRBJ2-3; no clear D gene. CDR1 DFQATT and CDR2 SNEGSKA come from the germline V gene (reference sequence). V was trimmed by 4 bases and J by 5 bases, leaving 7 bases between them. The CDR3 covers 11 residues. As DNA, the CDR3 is TGCAGTGCTACCCCGGTAGATACGCAGTATTTT. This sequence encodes CSATPVDTQYF.